Below, 17 T cell receptor beta chains from the same sample are listed, as sequenced in a study of T cells expressing NK-cell markers. With the 5' RACE reads reprocessed, TCRdb shows one record per CDR3 protein and no DNA. This repertoire comprises over 350,000 distinct CDR3 sequences; its ten largest clones make up 9.5% to 12%. The source material was blood T cells: a sorted CD56 or NKG2C T cell subset, CD4+ or CD8+ T cells, or bulk PBMC T cells (not recorded which). The receptors come from a woman in her forties or fifties in good health.

The chain is built from TRBV18 and TRBJ2-1; as DNA is missing, the TRBD2 call by TCRdb cannot be tested. CDR1 and CDR2 from the germline V gene are KGHSH and LQKENI. CDR3 length: 13 residues. The CDR3 region is CASSILGSNEQFF.

This rearrangement joins TRBV25-1 to TRBJ2-7; the TCRdb call, TRBD1, lacks DNA for checking. The CDR3 totals 13 residues. Germline CDR1 and CDR2: MGHDK and SYGVNS. The CDR3 protein is CASMGLGGHEQYF.

The CDR3: CASSITGNPYNEQFF. The chain joins TRBV19 to TRBJ2-1. This CDR3 region has 15 residues. Germline V lookup: CDR1 LNHDA, CDR2 SQIVND (reference sequence).

This chain joins TRBV11-2 and TRBJ2-1. The CDR3 is made up of 12 amino acids. Germline-derived CDR1 and CDR2 are SGHAT and FQNNGV. CDR3 in amino acids: CASSPLWNEQFF.

This chain connects TRBV29-1 to TRBJ2-3; TCRdb picks TRBD1, but there is no DNA to check that call. The CDR3 loop spans 15 amino acids. The germline CDR1 and CDR2 sequences are SQVTM and ANQGSEA. CDR3 amino acids: CSVHGTGGNTDTQYF.

The V call is TRBV7-9, the J call TRBJ2-1. This CDR3 is built from 14 residues. Germline CDR1 SEHNR, CDR2 FQNEAQ (reference sequence). CDR3 residues: CASSLILLYNEQFF.

The chain links TRBV5-1 to TRBJ1-4; TCRdb's D gene call, TRBD1, goes unchecked for lack of DNA. The CDR3 is made up of 15 amino acids. CDR1 is SGHRS and CDR2 is YFSETQ in the germline V gene. The CDR3 region is CASSLAATGYEKLFF.

The gene calls are TRBV30 and TRBJ2-6; TCRdb names TRBD1, which stays unverified in the absence of DNA. CDR1 is GTSNPN and CDR2 is SVGIG in the germline V gene (reference sequence). CDR3 length: 15 residues. CDR3 sequence: CAWSKGQGWANVLTF.

The rearrangement links TRBV6-1 to TRBJ1-1; TCRdb's D call, TRBD1, is unchecked because there is no DNA. Germline CDR1 reads MNHNS; CDR2 reads SASEGT. The CDR3 sequence is 15 residues long. Here the CDR3 reads CASRDPGALNTEAFF.

V and J are TRBV6-5 and TRBJ1-1; TCRdb picks TRBD1, but there is no DNA to check that call. CDR1 is MNHEY and CDR2 is SVGAGI in the germline V gene. The CDR3 loop spans 14 amino acids. The CDR3 spells CASSWDSGGTEAFF.

This rearrangement joins TRBV5-1 to TRBJ1-1; TCRdb lists TRBD1, though no DNA is available to test this call. The CDR3 is 13 amino acids. Germline CDR1 is SGHRS and CDR2 is YFSETQ. The CDR3 loop is CASSLSGGTEAFF.

The J gene is TRBJ2-3, the V gene TRBV9. The CDR3 extends over 13 amino acids. The germline gives CDR1 SGDLS, CDR2 YYNGEE. The CDR3: CASSVGQSGTQYF.

The chain has TRBV4-1 and TRBJ2-1; the D call of TRBD1 rests on TCRdb alone, since no DNA is present to check it. There are 12 residues in the CDR3. Germline V lookup: CDR1 MGHRA, CDR2 YSYEKL. CDR3 protein: CASSQRTGEQFF.

The V gene is TRBV10-1, the J gene TRBJ1-3. The CDR3 is 16 residues long. Germline V gives CDR1 WNHNN, CDR2 SYGVQD (reference sequence). CDR3 sequence: CASSESGLNSGNTIYF.

The CDR3 loop is CASSLVLAGVQFF. This rearrangement joins TRBV5-8 to TRBJ2-1; TCRdb designates TRBD2, a call that cannot be tested without DNA. In germline, CDR1 is SGHTS, CDR2 YDEGEE. This CDR3 contains 13 residues.

The rearrangement joins TRBV20-1 to TRBJ2-3; absent DNA, TCRdb's TRBD2 call cannot be checked. The CDR3 contains 15 residues. The germline CDR1 and CDR2 sequences are DFQATT and SNEGSKA (reference sequence). The CDR3 is CSASASETSTDTQYF.

The chain is built from TRBV24-1 and TRBJ2-7; TCRdb gives TRBD2 as the D gene, but with no DNA this cannot be confirmed. The length of the CDR3 is 12 residues. Germline-derived CDR1 and CDR2 are KGHDR and SFDVKD. CDR3 in amino acids: CATSDLAGVLYF.